One and the same sample provided the 20 T cell receptor beta chains below, sequenced in a study of shared clonotypes between healthy human individuals. Assay: immunoSEQ multiplex PCR; the TCRdb copy retains only in-frame clones and omits some. The top ten clones hold 34% of a sample with roughly 660,000 clones, roughly 87% of them seen once. The sequenced sample consisted of memory CD8+ T cells from PBMCs. Stated subset: CD45RO+ cells pooled with CCR7-negative TemRA cells. The receptor set was obtained from a man aged 18 to 30 in good health. Some clones in this sample may be carry-over from other donors' samples.

V and J are TRBV7-9 and TRBJ2-2; D gene unclear. The CDR3 is 15 amino acids. Germline lookup yields CDR1 SEHNR and CDR2 FQNEAQ (reference sequence). The V end was cut by 5 bases, the J end by 1 base, with 11 bases between. The CDR3 sequence is CASSHTTLNTGELFF. In DNA form, the CDR3 reads TGTGCCAGCAGCCATACTACACTGAACACCGGGGAGCTGTTTTTT.

The rearrangement uses TRBV2 and TRBJ1-3; weak D call: TRBD1 (6 bases). Germline-derived CDR1 and CDR2 are SNHLY and FYNNEI. The CDR3 is made up of 15 amino acids. The germline V and J ends were trimmed by 6 bases and 8 bases, with 20 bases remaining between them. The CDR3 sequence is CASRMPAGARDTIYF. CDR3 DNA: TGTGCCAGCAGGATGCCCGCGGGGGCTCGAGACACCATATATTTT.

The CDR3 sequence: CAISGPGSTDTQYF. DNA of the CDR3: TGTGCCATCAGCGGACCCGGGAGCACAGATACGCAGTATTTT. The gene calls are TRBV10-3 and TRBJ2-3; D is undetermined. The CDR3 runs 14 residues. Trimming took off 6 bases at V and 0 bases at J, with 10 bases between the two ends. CDR1 and CDR2 (germline): ENHRY, SYGVKD.

The genes are TRBV4-3 and TRBJ1-5, with D unclear. Germline lookup yields CDR1 LGHNA and CDR2 YSLEER. The CDR3 has 14 amino acids. V shed 1 base and J shed 3 bases, with 7 bases lying between them. The CDR3 loop reads CASSQGQINQPQHF. Here the CDR3 DNA reads TGCGCCAGCAGCCAAGGACAAATCAATCAGCCCCAGCATTTT.

The genes are TRBV5-6 and TRBJ2-3; 7 nucleotides line up with TRBD1. Germline V gene sequence: CDR1 SGHDT, CDR2 YYEEEE. The V and J ends lost 3 bases and 2 bases, in that order; junction bases with no gene match: 9. This CDR3 is 16 amino acids long. The CDR3 region has the DNA TGTGCCAGCAGCTGGTGGGGAGACAGGGTCACAGATACGCAGTATTTT. Translating gives CASSWWGDRVTDTQYF.

The chain employs TRBV9 and TRBJ1-5, with D maybe TRBD1 (5 bases). Germline loops: CDR1 SGDLS, CDR2 YYNGEE. This CDR3 has 15 residues. The V end was cut by 0 bases, the J end by 3 bases, with 10 bases between. The CDR3 sequence is CASSVGDSYNQPQHF. DNA for the CDR3: TGTGCCAGCAGCGTAGGTGACAGCTACAATCAGCCCCAGCATTTT.

The chain carries TRBV6-1 and TRBJ2-1; D is possibly TRBD2 (6 bases). Germline V CDR1 and CDR2: MNHNS, SASEGT. V was shortened by 1 base and J by 7 bases, with 17 bases between the two germline ends. There are 16 residues in the CDR3. CDR3 coding DNA: TGTGCCAGCAGTGAAGAGGACTGGGGGAGCGGGAATGAGCAGTTCTTC. Its translation: CASSEEDWGSGNEQFF.

This chain connects TRBV27 to TRBJ2-5; 7 bases fit TRBD2. This CDR3 region has 16 residues. The V segment lost 3 bases and the J segment 1 base; nucleotides outside the gene matches: 8. Per germline, CDR1 MNHEY and CDR2 SMNVEV (reference sequence). The CDR3 loop reads CASSFSGREFQETQYF. CDR3 coding DNA: TGTGCCAGCAGTTTTTCAGGGCGGGAGTTCCAAGAGACCCAGTACTTC.

This chain uses TRBV10-3 with TRBJ2-7; no definite D call. V was pared by 3 bases and J by 3 bases, with 15 bases between. Per germline, CDR1 ENHRY and CDR2 SYGVKD. The CDR3 has 15 amino acids. CDR3 nucleotide sequence: TGTGCCATCAGTGAAGCCCTATCCTTGGGCTACGAGCAGTACTTC. It yields the protein CAISEALSLGYEQYF.

The rearrangement uses TRBV29-1 and TRBJ2-5, with D possibly being TRBD1 (5 bases). The assigned J gene may be wrong: the sequence end matches TRBJ2-7 better. Germline V CDR1 and CDR2: SQVTM, ANQGSEA. CDR3 length: 15 amino acids. The CDR3 DNA reads TGCAGCGTTGGATTAGGGGCAGTCCTCTCCTACGAGCAGTACTTC. It codes for CSVGLGAVLSYEQYF.

The CDR3 sequence is CAIRQAGARQETQYF. The CDR3 DNA reads TGTGCCATCAGGCAAGCGGGAGCCCGTCAAGAGACCCAGTACTTC. This rearrangement joins TRBV10-3 to TRBJ2-5; 8 nucleotides align to TRBD2. Germline trimming cut 6 bases from V and 2 bases from J; bases unmatched to any gene: 8. The germline gives CDR1 ENHRY, CDR2 SYGVKD. This CDR3 comprises 15 residues.

The V gene is TRBV5-4, the J gene TRBJ2-4; TRBD1 is a possible D gene (6 bases). V lost 0 bases, J lost 3 bases, and 16 bases lay in between. This CDR3 spans 17 amino acids. Germline-derived CDR1 and CDR2 are SGHNT and YYREEE (reference sequence). The CDR3 bases are TGTGCCAGCAGCTTGGCCGCTTCAGGGGTGAACAAAAACATTCAGTACTTC. Its translation is CASSLAASGVNKNIQYF. The whole variable domain, filled in from reference TRBV5-4 and TRBJ2-4, reads ETGVTQSPTHLIKTRGQQVTLRCSSQSGHNTVSWYQQALGQGPQFIFQYYREEENGRGNFPPRFSGLQFPNYSSELNVNALELDDSALYLCASSLAASGVNKNIQYFGAGTRLSVL.

J is TRBJ2-6 and V is TRBV19; D unclear. The germline V gene has CDR1 LNHDA and CDR2 SQIVND (reference sequence). CDR3 length: 15 residues. The V and J ends lost 5 bases and 4 bases respectively, with 12 bases between them. The CDR3 coding sequence is TGTGCCAGTAGTTCAAGACCCCCGGGGGCCAACGTCCTGACTTTC. Translating it yields CASSSRPPGANVLTF. Full variable domain (missing parts from reference TRBV19 and TRBJ2-6): DGGITQSPKYLFRKEGQNVTLSCEQNLNHDAMYWYRQDPGQGLRLIYYSQIVNDFQKGDIAEGYSVSREKKESFPLTVTSAQKNPTAFYLCASSSRPPGANVLTFGAGSRLTVL.

The chain carries TRBV28 and TRBJ1-2; unclear D gene. Germline V gene data show CDR1 as MDHEN and CDR2 as SYDVKM. Trimming took off 7 bases at V and 3 bases at J, with 6 bases between the two ends. The CDR3 runs 11 residues. CDR3 DNA: TGTGCCAGCAACGAGGACTATGGCTACACCTTC. This sequence encodes CASNEDYGYTF.

This clone appeared a single time. The V call is TRBV4-1, the J call TRBJ1-3; unclear D gene. The germline V gene encodes CDR1 MGHRA and CDR2 YSYEKL. V dropped 1 base and J dropped 7 bases, with 14 bases sitting between them. The length of the CDR3 is 15 residues. CDR3 protein: CASSQGSSRVNTIYF. The DNA of the CDR3 is TGCGCCAGCAGCCAAGGCTCGAGTAGGGTCAACACCATATATTTT.

CDR3 sequence (DNA): TGCGCCAGCAGCCAAGGATCGGGACTAGCAGCCTACGAGCAGTACTTC. It yields the protein CASSQGSGLAAYEQYF. The V call is TRBV4-1, the J call TRBJ2-5, with 9 bases identical to TRBD2. The J call is uncertain, as TRBJ2-7 better fits the DNA end. Germline V lookup: CDR1 MGHRA, CDR2 YSYEKL. The CDR3 spans 16 residues.

This clone has at least ten counts. This chain connects TRBV5-1 to TRBJ2-1; TRBD1 agrees at 7 bases. CDR1 is SGHRS, CDR2 YFSETQ, per germline. Losses at the gene ends were 4 bases for V and 6 bases for J; bases not matched to a gene: 13. CDR3 size: 16 residues. Written as DNA, the CDR3 is TGCGCCAGCAGCACCTTCGACAGGGTGAATTTCAATGAGCAGTTCTTC. Translation: CASSTFDRVNFNEQFF.

The chain joins TRBV7-9 to TRBJ2-1; 10 bases line up with TRBD2. The germline V gene encodes CDR1 SEHNR and CDR2 FQNEAQ (reference sequence). Germline trimming cut 5 bases from V and 4 bases from J; bases unmatched to any gene: 14. This CDR3 region has 18 residues. CDR3 in DNA: TGTGCCAGCAGCCACACAATCCCGGGACTAGCGCAATACAATGAGCAGTTCTTC. Amino acids: CASSHTIPGLAQYNEQFF.

A remark on this clone: A single base separates this from a much larger clone, so it may be a read error. Within the sample, other DNA sequences also encode this same CDR3. This chain links TRBV5-4 with TRBJ2-7, with 10 nucleotides matching TRBD2. The CDR3 is 15 residues long. V lost 2 bases, J lost 1 base, and 3 bases stayed unmatched. The V gene's germline CDR1 is SGHNT and CDR2 YYREEE (reference sequence). The chain's CDR3 is CASSLGLAASYEQYF. The CDR3 DNA is TGTGCCAGCAGCTTAGGACTAGCGGCATCCTACGAGCAGTACTTC.

V gene TRBV27 combines with J gene TRBJ2-7; the match to TRBD2 covers 8 bases. The CDR3 is made up of 17 amino acids. After removal of 2 bases from V and 4 bases from J, the junction contained 13 bases not matched to a gene. Per germline, CDR1 MNHEY and CDR2 SMNVEV (reference sequence). The DNA of the CDR3 is TGTGCCAGCAGTTTAAGGTTCGACGCTAGCGGGTTTTACGAGCAGTACTTC. Residues: CASSLRFDASGFYEQYF.